A selection of T cell receptor beta chains follows, all from one sample in a study of blood T cell repertoires in COVID-19. The assay was immunoSEQ multiplex PCR, and TCRdb's table has in-frame clones only and misses some. The sample lists about 210,000 clones, roughly nine tenths occurring once. The sequenced material came from peripheral blood. These receptors came from a man aged 40-49 years with acute or convalescent COVID-19. The CDR3 runs from the conserved cysteine through the conserved F or W. The D gene is left open where the match is weak. Clone sizes are given selectively: once, few, many, or a class where the clone is expanded.

J gene | clone size | V gene | D gene | CDR3 DNA | CDR3 protein
TRBJ1-6 | - | TRBV2 | - | TGTGCCAGTAGTGGGACCGGGGGTTATAATTCACCCCTCCACTTT | CASSGTGGYNSPLHF
TRBJ1-1 | - | TRBV29-1 | TRBD1 | TGCAGCGTTTCAGGGGGCATGAACACTGAAGCTTTCTTT | CSVSGGMNTEAFF
TRBJ2-2 | - | TRBV6-5 | - | TGTGCCAGCAGCCTACAGACCGGGGAGCTGTTTTTT | CASSLQTGELFF
TRBJ2-7 | - | TRBV23-1 | - | TGCGCCAGCAGTCAATTTGACAGGTCAAACATTCAAGGGGCTCACTACGAGCAGTACTTC | CASSQFDRSNIQGAHYEQYF
TRBJ2-7 | - | TRBV5-6 | TRBD1 | TGTGCCAGCAGCCTGGGACAGGGGGCCTACGAGCAGTACTTC | CASSLGQGAYEQYF
TRBJ2-7 | - | TRBV3-1/TRBV3-2 | TRBD1 | TGTGCCAGCAGCCTGCAGGGGGCTAGCTCCTACGAGCAGTACTTC | CASSLQGASSYEQYF
TRBJ1-1 | - | TRBV6-5 | TRBD1 | TGTGCCAGCACTCTCGACAGGGTAAACACTGAAGCTTTCTTT | CASTLDRVNTEAFF
TRBJ1-2 | - | TRBV6-1 | - | TGTGCCAGCAGTGAGCAGGGGTTCTATGGCTACACCTTC | CASSEQGFYGYTF
TRBJ2-5 | - | TRBV19 | - | TGTGCCAGTAGTATCACAGGGCAGGTGGGGCAAGAGACCCAGTACTTC | CASSITGQVGQETQYF
TRBJ2-2 | - | TRBV5-1 | - | TGCGCCAGCAGTGTGGTAGCGAACACCGGGGAGCTGTTTTTT | CASSVVANTGELFF
TRBJ1-2 | - | TRBV29-1 | - | TGCAGCGTTGAAGTAGGGGATTGGGGCTACACCTTC | CSVEVGDWGYTF
TRBJ1-6 | once | TRBV5-4 | - | TGTGCCAGCAGCTTCGGGTTCGCGGATTCACCCCTCCACTTT | CASSFGFADSPLHF
TRBJ2-1 | - | TRBV6-5 | TRBD2 | TGTGCCAGCAGTTACGGGGGAGGGTTTCATGAGCAGTTCTTC | CASSYGGGFHEQFF
TRBJ2-3 | - | TRBV7-2 | TRBD2 | TGTGCCAGCACCACGACTAGCCCAGATACGCAGTATTTT | CASTTTSPDTQYF
TRBJ2-7 | - | TRBV5-1 | TRBD1 | TGCGCCAGCAGCTTGGCGCAGGGGGTAGACGAGCAGTACTTC | CASSLAQGVDEQYF
TRBJ1-3 | - | TRBV12-3/TRBV12-4 | - | TGTGCCAGCAGTTTAGAGGGGTTGGGGCCCATATATTTT | CASSLEGLGPIYF